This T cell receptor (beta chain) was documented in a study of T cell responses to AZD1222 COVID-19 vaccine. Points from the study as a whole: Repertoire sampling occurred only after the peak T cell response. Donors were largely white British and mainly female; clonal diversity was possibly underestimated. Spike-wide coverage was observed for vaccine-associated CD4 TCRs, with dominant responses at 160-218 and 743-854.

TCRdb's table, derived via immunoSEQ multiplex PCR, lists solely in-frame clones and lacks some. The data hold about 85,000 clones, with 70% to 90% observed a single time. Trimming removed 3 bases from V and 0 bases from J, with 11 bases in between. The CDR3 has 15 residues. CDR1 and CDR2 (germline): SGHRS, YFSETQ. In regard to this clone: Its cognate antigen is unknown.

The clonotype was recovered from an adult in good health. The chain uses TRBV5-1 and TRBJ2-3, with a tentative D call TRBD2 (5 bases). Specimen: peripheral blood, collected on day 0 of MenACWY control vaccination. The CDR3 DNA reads TGCGCCAGCAGCTCGGCCCTAGCCAGCACAGATACGCAGTATTTT. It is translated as CASSSALASTDTQYF. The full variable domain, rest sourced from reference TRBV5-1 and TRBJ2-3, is KAGVTQTPRYLIKTRGQQVTLSCSPISGHRSVSWYQQTPGQGLQFLFEYFSETQRNKGNFPGRFSGRQFSNSRSEMNVSTLELGDSALYLCASSSALASTDTQYFGPGTRLTVL.